Detailed here is one T cell receptor (beta chain). Its specific antigen is unknown. No base quality information exists; no much larger clone differs at one position. This sample was included in a study of Ad26.COV2.S vaccination and SARS-CoV-2 variants (dated by TCRdb to about 2021). Some background on the complete study: Sequencing of the TCRbeta repertoire served to evaluate the specificity and breadth of SARS-CoV-2-reactive T cell receptors following Ad26.COV2.S vaccination. A total of 32 samples were included in the TCR-sequenced set, comprising roughly 19 Ad26.COV2.S vaccine recipients, 5 placebo recipients and 8 SARS-CoV-2 convalescent individuals. The research as a whole found: Compared with placebo recipients, Ad26.COV2.S recipients showed higher spike-specific TCR breadth (P = 0.0014). After vaccination, substantial breadth of spike-specific CD8+ and CD4+ T cell responses was reported. According to the authors, total T cell responses may have been underestimated by the TCR breadth and depth analyses. Vaccine and placebo recipients had similar non-spike TCR breadth, a finding consistent with the vaccine containing only spike.

TCRbeta CDR3 regions were sequenced with the immunoSEQ Assay. After extraction, genomic DNA underwent amplification by bias-controlled multiplex PCR, followed by high-throughput sequencing. In the original analysis: To quantify the absolute abundance of every unique TCRbeta CDR3 region, sequences were collapsed and filtered. T cell fraction was estimated by normalization of TCRbeta template counts to usable DNA, with usable DNA being measured through amplification of reference genes present in all nucleated cells. Repertoire TCRs were annotated as SARS-CoV-2-specific when V gene, CDR3 amino acid sequence and J gene were exactly matched to a known reactive TCR set. The reference SARS-CoV-2 TCR set was derived from MIRA and filtered for enrichment in COVID-19-positive ImmuneCODE repertoires, a step that removed public or cross-reactive TCRs. Using the MIRA antigens, annotated TCRs were further analysed by specific ORF or by position within an ORF. Breadth was defined as annotated unique rearrangements over total unique productive rearrangements; depth was the summed frequency of those rearrangements. Group comparisons of TCR breadth used two-sided Wilcoxon rank-sum tests. The clones in this table, taken by TCRdb from immuneACCESS, are in-frame only. Not every clone is retained; where verified, under half of the shortfall comes from an unresolved V gene, and the cause of the rest is unknown. The V and J calls and clone size come from that table; D and trimming were worked out from the DNA. Within this sample are approximately 150,000 clones, with just over 85% of them counted one time only. Of the sample, approximately 5% is held by the ten largest clones.

Taken with the paper, the label for time point translates to: individuals recovered from natural SARS-CoV-2 infection. The germline V gene yields MNHEY for CDR1 and SVGAGI for CDR2. The germline V end is reduced by 5 bases and the J end by 10 bases; junction bases left unmatched: 8. The CDR3 measures 13 amino acids from cysteine to phenylalanine. This entry keeps only the CDR3 DNA: 39 bases, framed from base 1. The sequence derives from a human donor who had recovered from COVID-19. Here the sequenced sample was peripheral blood, taken after recovery from COVID-19. The sequence is built from TRBV6-5 and TRBJ1-1; 9 nucleotides in the junction match TRBD1. The CDR3 protein sequence reads: CASSREVGQGAFF. At the DNA level, the sequence is TGTGCCAGCAGTCGCGAGGTGGGACAGGGAGCTTTCTTT.